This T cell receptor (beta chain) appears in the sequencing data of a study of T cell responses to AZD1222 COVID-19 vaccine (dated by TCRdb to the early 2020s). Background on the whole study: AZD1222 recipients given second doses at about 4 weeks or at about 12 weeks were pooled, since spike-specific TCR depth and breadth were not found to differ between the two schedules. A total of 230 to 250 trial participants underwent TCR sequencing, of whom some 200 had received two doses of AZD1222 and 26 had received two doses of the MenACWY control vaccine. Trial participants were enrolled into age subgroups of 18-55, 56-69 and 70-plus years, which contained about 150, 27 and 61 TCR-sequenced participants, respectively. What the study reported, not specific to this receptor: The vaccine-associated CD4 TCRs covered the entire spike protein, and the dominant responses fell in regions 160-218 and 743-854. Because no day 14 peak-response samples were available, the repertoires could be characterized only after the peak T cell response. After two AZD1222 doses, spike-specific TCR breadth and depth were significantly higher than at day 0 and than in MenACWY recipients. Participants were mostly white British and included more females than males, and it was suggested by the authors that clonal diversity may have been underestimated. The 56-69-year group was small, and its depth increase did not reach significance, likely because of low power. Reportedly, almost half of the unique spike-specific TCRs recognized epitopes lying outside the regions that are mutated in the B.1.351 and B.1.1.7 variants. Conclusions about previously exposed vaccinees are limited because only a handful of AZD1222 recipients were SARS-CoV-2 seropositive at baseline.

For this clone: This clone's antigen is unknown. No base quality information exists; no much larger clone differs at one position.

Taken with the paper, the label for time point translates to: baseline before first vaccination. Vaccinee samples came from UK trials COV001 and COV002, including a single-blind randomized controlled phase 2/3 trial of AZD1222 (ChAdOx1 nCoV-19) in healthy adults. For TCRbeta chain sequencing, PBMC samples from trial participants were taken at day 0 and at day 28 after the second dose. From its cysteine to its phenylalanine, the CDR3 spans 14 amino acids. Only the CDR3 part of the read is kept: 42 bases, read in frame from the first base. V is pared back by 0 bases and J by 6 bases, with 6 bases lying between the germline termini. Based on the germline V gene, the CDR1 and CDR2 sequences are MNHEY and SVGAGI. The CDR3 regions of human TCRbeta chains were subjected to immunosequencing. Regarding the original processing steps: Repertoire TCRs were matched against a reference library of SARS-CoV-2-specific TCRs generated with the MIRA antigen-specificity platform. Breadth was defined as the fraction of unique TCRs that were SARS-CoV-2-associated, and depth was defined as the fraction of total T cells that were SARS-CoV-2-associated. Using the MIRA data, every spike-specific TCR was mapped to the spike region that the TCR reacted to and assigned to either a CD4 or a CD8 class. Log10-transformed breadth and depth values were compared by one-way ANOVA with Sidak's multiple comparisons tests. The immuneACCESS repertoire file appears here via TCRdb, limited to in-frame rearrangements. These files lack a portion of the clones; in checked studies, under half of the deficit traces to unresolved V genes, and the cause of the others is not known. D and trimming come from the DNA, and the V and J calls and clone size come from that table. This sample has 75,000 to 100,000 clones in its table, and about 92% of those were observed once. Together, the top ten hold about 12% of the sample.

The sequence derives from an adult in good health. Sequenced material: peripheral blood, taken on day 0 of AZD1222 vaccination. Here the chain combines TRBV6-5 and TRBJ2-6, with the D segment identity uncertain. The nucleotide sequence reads TGTGCCAGCAGTTACTCATGGGAGGCCAACGTCCTGACTTTC. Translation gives CASSYSWEANVLTF.